The clone carrying this T cell receptor beta chain occurred once. Its target is unknown. Germline loops: CDR1 MNHEY, CDR2 SVGAGI. The ends lost 8 bases at V and 3 bases at J; junction bases unmatched: 12. The CDR3 has 15 amino acids. The data derive from a study of T cell responses to AZD1222 COVID-19 vaccine. Sequenced by immunoSEQ multiplex PCR; TCRdb stores in-frame clones only, minus some. Of some 180,000 clones listed, over 85% were seen once; the top ten hold about 1%. Study results and limitations: Only a handful of AZD1222 recipients, roughly six in all, had baseline seropositivity. Only after the peak T cell response were repertoires sampled. The reported proportion of spike-specific TCRs targeting unmutated variant regions was nearly half. Mostly white British, mostly female donors; authors suggested clonal diversity may be underestimated.

The rearrangement links TRBV6-5 to TRBJ1-1; 7 nucleotides align to TRBD1. This clonotype was sampled from an adult who received the MenACWY meningococcal vaccine as a control. The source material was peripheral blood, sampled 28 days after the second dose of the MenACWY control vaccine. For the CDR3, the DNA is TGTGCCAGCTCGAGGGGGCCGAGGACAGACACTGAAGCTTTCTTT. This translates into CASSRGPRTDTEAFF.